This T cell receptor beta chain derives from a study of prognosis after radiotherapy for stage I lung cancer. Overall study context: Stereotactic body radiotherapy was given without concurrent therapy in all patients. Progression was not significant in around 15 patients, whereas four developed distant metastases (median 7 months) after radiotherapy. Study results and caveats: A determination of whether the expanded TCR clones were tumor-specific was not made.

Two-round multiplex PCR amplified TCR beta CDR3 from genomic DNA. Used in first-round PCR were primers specific to each TRBV and TRBJ gene. From the multiplex PCR reads, TCRdb called clonotypes with MiXCR, one entry per CDR3 protein. The table includes about 26,000 distinct CDR3 sequences, approximately 29% detected once. Per germline, CDR1 ENHRY and CDR2 SYGVKD. J lost 3 bases, V lost 8 bases, and 4 bases had no gene match. This CDR3 has 15 amino acids. This clonotype showed up many times. What it binds is unknown. The clonotype was recovered from a donor over 45 with non-small cell lung cancer. The V call is TRBV10-3, the J call TRBJ2-3, with 14 bases identical to TRBD2. The sequencing used PBMCs, collected before or after stereotactic body radiation therapy (not recorded which). The CDR3 nucleotides read TGTGCCATCGGGGGACTAGCGGGGGATACAGATACGCAGTATTTT. Encoded protein: CAIGGLAGDTDTQYF.